The 22 T cell receptor beta chains listed next were all sequenced from one sample in a study of radiation and T cells in renal cell carcinoma (dated by TCRdb to 2020 to 2021). In light of the paper, this sample's time point label describes: blood 2 weeks post-SBRT. The treatment or condition tag for this specimen amounts to: 15 Gy SBRT to primary tumor, nephrectomy 4 weeks later. The library relied on the immunoSEQ multiplex PCR assay. What TCRdb holds here is the immuneACCESS table cut down to in-frame rearrangements. Part of the clones is not present; checked against another copy, under half of the missing clones reflect an unresolved V gene, and the others are unexplained. For this sample there are fewer than 90,000 clones; about 86% appear just once. The biggest ten clones account for 20% to 25% of the sample. Sequenced material: blood, taken from a patient whose treatment included radiotherapy and nephrectomy. The receptor source for this set is a woman aged 50 to 60 with renal cell carcinoma.

V gene TRBV21-1 combines with J gene TRBJ2-7; the DNA was not compared with TRBD2, the D call given in the table. TRBV21-1 is a pseudogene segment. The CDR3 covers 12 residues. CDR3 region: CAGSRLACEQYF. The CDR3 nucleotides are TGTGCCGGCTCTAGACTAGCCTGCGAGCAGTACTTC.

This chain connects TRBV5-1 to TRBJ1-1; TRBD1 matches at 8 bases. CDR1 SGHRS and CDR2 YFSETQ come from the germline V gene. Germline trimming cut 3 bases from V and 3 bases from J; bases unmatched to any gene: 4. The CDR3 sequence is 14 residues long. The CDR3 nucleotides read TGCGCCAGCAGCTGGGGACAGGATTACACTGAAGCTTTCTTT. Amino acid sequence: CASSWGQDYTEAFF.

This sequence joins TRBV5-1 and TRBJ2-1; 10 bases agree with TRBD2. From germline, CDR1 is SGHRS and CDR2 YFSETQ. Trimming at V came to 5 bases and at J to 1 base, leaving 6 bases not matched to a gene. The CDR3 consists of 16 residues. The CDR3 coding sequence is TGCGCCAGCAGGATTCTAGCGGGGGAATCCTACAATGAGCAGTTCTTC. Translated, it gives CASRILAGESYNEQFF.

V usage is TRBV2 and J usage is TRBJ1-2, with 7 positions matching TRBD1. The CDR3 runs 16 residues. Germline CDR1 reads SNHLY; CDR2 reads FYNNEI. J lost 4 bases, V lost 7 bases, and 15 bases had no gene match. The CDR3 here is CASMRGPGQSIYGYTF. Here the CDR3 DNA reads TGTGCCAGCATGAGGGGACCGGGACAGAGTATCTATGGCTACACCTTC. The whole variable domain, filled in from reference TRBV2 and TRBJ1-2, reads EPEVTQTPSHQVTQMGQEVILRCVPISNHLYFYWYRQILGQKVEFLVSFYNNEISEKSEIFDDQFSVERPDGSNFTLKIRSTKLEDSAMYFCASMRGPGQSIYGYTFGSGTRLTVV.

The genes are TRBV10-3 and TRBJ1-2, with D perhaps matching TRBD1 (5 bases). This CDR3 spans 15 amino acids. Deletions cut 4 bases from V and 2 bases from J, with 14 bases between. Per the germline V gene, CDR1 is ENHRY and CDR2 is SYGVKD. The CDR3 nucleotides are TGTGCCATCAGTGGGGAGGTGAGGGGCAACTATGGCTACACCTTC. Amino acid sequence: CAISGEVRGNYGYTF.

This clone turned up a few times. The chain combines TRBV9 with TRBJ2-7, with D tentatively TRBD1 (5 bases). Per germline, CDR1 SGDLS and CDR2 YYNGEE. This CDR3 is 13 amino acids long. V was trimmed by 3 bases and J by 0 bases, leaving 7 bases between them. Written as DNA, the CDR3 is TGTGCCAGCAGCGAGACAGCCTCCTACGAGCAGTACTTC. Amino acid sequence: CASSETASYEQYF. The whole variable domain, remainder taken from reference TRBV9 and TRBJ2-7, is DSGVTQTPKHLITATGQRVTLRCSPRSGDLSVYWYQQSLDQGLQFLIQYYNGEERAKGNILERFSAQQFPDLHSELNLSSLELGDSALYFCASSETASYEQYFGPGTRLTVT.

This CDR3 reads CASSLGVRGGAGELFF. The CDR3 DNA follows: TGCGCCAGCAGCTTGGGGGTAAGAGGAGGAGCCGGGGAGCTGTTTTTT. This rearrangement joins TRBV5-1 to TRBJ2-2, with D possibly matching TRBD2 (5 bases). Trimming took off 0 bases at V and 6 bases at J, with 15 bases between the two ends. The length of the CDR3 is 16 residues. Germline V CDR1 and CDR2: SGHRS, YFSETQ.

V is TRBV10-2 and J is TRBJ2-1; 10 nucleotides match TRBD1. Looked up from germline, CDR1 is WSHSY and CDR2 is SAAADI. The ends lost 4 bases at V and 4 bases at J; junction bases unmatched: 4. CDR3 length equals 15 residues. CDR3 amino acids: CASSARQGAYNEQFF. DNA of the CDR3: TGCGCCAGCAGTGCCCGACAGGGGGCTTACAATGAGCAGTTCTTC.

This sequence joins TRBV9 and TRBJ2-7; no clear D gene. The CDR3 has 14 amino acids. CDR1 SGDLS and CDR2 YYNGEE come from the germline V gene. V was shortened by 4 bases and J by 6 bases, with 17 bases between the two germline ends. Written as DNA, the CDR3 is TGTGCCAGCAGCCCTCACCCAGAAGGGCCCGAGCAGTACTTC. Translation: CASSPHPEGPEQYF.

The chain joins TRBV28 to TRBJ1-5; D is perhaps TRBD1 (6 bases). Trimming left V 7 bases short and J 1 base short, with 8 bases between. The CDR3 consists of 13 residues. CDR1 is MDHEN, CDR2 SYDVKM, per germline. The CDR3 sequence is CASTQGSNQPQHF. In DNA, the CDR3 is TGTGCCAGCACCCAGGGGAGCAATCAGCCCCAGCATTTT. The whole variable domain, remainder taken from reference TRBV28 and TRBJ1-5, is DVKVTQSSRYLVKRTGEKVFLECVQDMDHENMFWYRQDPGLGLRLIYFSYDVKMKEKGDIPEGYSVSREKKERFSLILESASTNQTSMYLCASTQGSNQPQHFGDGTRLSIL.

In its sample, this clone was seen a few times. This rearrangement joins TRBV19 to TRBJ2-6, with D uncertain. The germline V gene encodes CDR1 LNHDA and CDR2 SQIVND (reference sequence). Trimming removed 9 bases from V and 5 bases from J, with 8 bases in between. The length of the CDR3 is 12 residues. The CDR3 protein is CASCSWANVLTF. The CDR3 bases are TGTGCCAGCTGCAGCTGGGCCAACGTCCTGACTTTC. The full variable domain, with the rest looked up from reference TRBV19 and TRBJ2-6, is DGGITQSPKYLFRKEGQNVTLSCEQNLNHDAMYWYRQDPGQGLRLIYYSQIVNDFQKGDIAEGYSVSREKKESFPLTVTSAQKNPTAFYLCASCSWANVLTFGAGSRLTVL.

Here the CDR3 DNA reads TGCGCCAGCGGACTAGCGGCGAGCACAGATACGCAGTATTTT. Translated, it gives CASGLAASTDTQYF. The chain links TRBV5-1 to TRBJ2-3; 10 nucleotides agree with TRBD2. The CDR3 runs to 14 residues. The junction had 2 bases not matched to a gene; V was cut back by 7 bases and J by 0 bases. CDR1 is SGHRS and CDR2 is YFSETQ in the germline V gene.

The CDR3 sequence is CASSWAGTSKNIQYF. CDR3 DNA sequence: TGTGCCAGCAGCTGGGCCGGGACATCCAAAAACATTCAGTACTTC. The rearrangement joins TRBV5-8 to TRBJ2-4; weak D call: TRBD1 (6 bases). Germline V gene data show CDR1 as SGHTS and CDR2 as YDEGEE. V lost 3 bases, J lost 2 bases, and 12 bases lay in between. CDR3 size: 15 residues.

V and J are TRBV15 and TRBJ2-1; D might be TRBD2 (7 bases). Germline loops: CDR1 LNHNV, CDR2 YYDKDF (reference sequence). CDR3 length: 17 residues. Trimming removed 0 bases at V and 8 bases at J, with 20 bases between. This CDR3 reads CATSRDWGGREADEQFF. CDR3 in DNA: TGTGCCACCAGCAGAGATTGGGGGGGGCGAGAGGCGGATGAGCAGTTCTTC.

A single count supports this clone. This chain's CDR3 is CASSLETGANTEAFF. The DNA of the CDR3 is TGTGCCAGCAGCTTAGAGACAGGGGCCAACACTGAAGCTTTCTTT. This chain joins TRBV11-2 and TRBJ1-1, with TRBD1 matching over 8 bases. Germline CDR1 reads SGHAT; CDR2 reads FQNNGV. The CDR3 sequence is 15 residues long. V was clipped by 0 bases and J by 2 bases; unmatched bases: 2. The full variable domain, rest sourced from reference TRBV11-2 and TRBJ1-1, is EAGVAQSPRYKIIEKRQSVAFWCNPISGHATLYWYQQILGQGPKLLIQFQNNGVVDDSQLPKDRFSAERLKGVDSTLKIQPAKLEDSAVYLCASSLETGANTEAFFGQGTRLTVV.

V is TRBV5-1 and J is TRBJ2-7; 9 positions agree with TRBD1. The ends lost 4 bases at V and 6 bases at J; junction bases unmatched: 5. The CDR3 runs to 13 residues. CDR1 SGHRS and CDR2 YFSETQ come from the germline V gene. The CDR3 DNA reads as TGCGCCAGCAGCCCGGGACAGGGATCCGAGCAGTACTTC. The encoded protein is CASSPGQGSEQYF.

The V and J genes are TRBV5-5 and TRBJ1-2; 8 bases are a match to TRBD1. V trimming: 2 bases; J trimming: 8 bases; junction bases outside the gene matches: 8. Germline-derived CDR1 and CDR2 are SGHKS and YYEKEE (reference sequence). CDR3 length: 14 amino acids. The CDR3 region is CASSLTGQGKGYTF. CDR3 coding DNA: TGTGCCAGCAGCTTAACCGGACAGGGCAAGGGCTACACCTTC. Drawing the rest from reference TRBV5-5 and TRBJ1-2, the complete variable domain is DAGVTQSPTHLIKTRGQQVTLRCSPISGHKSVSWYQQVLGQGPQFIFQYYEKEERGRGNFPDRFSARQFPNYSSELNVNALLLGDSALYLCASSLTGQGKGYTFGSGTRLTVV.

The chain recombines TRBV19 with TRBJ1-3; 7 nucleotides align to TRBD1. V lost 5 bases to trimming and J lost 0 bases; unmatched junction nucleotides: 4. The CDR3 is made up of 15 amino acids. Germline V CDR1 and CDR2: LNHDA, SQIVND (reference sequence). CDR3 protein: CASSSQGDSGNTIYF. CDR3 DNA: TGTGCCAGTAGTTCGCAGGGGGACTCTGGAAACACCATATATTTT.

The genes are TRBV7-2 and TRBJ2-7; a possible D gene is TRBD1 (6 bases). Trimming removed 6 bases at V and 0 bases at J, with 12 bases between. The CDR3 covers 14 residues. Germline values: CDR1 SGHTA, CDR2 FQGNSA. The CDR3 here is CASRVDSSSYEQYF. The CDR3 DNA reads as TGTGCCAGCAGAGTGGACAGTAGCTCCTACGAGCAGTACTTC.

This chain connects TRBV5-1 to TRBJ1-1; D is perhaps TRBD1 (6 bases). V was cut by 0 bases and J by 4 bases, with 16 bases left in between. Per germline, CDR1 SGHRS and CDR2 YFSETQ. The CDR3 sequence is 16 residues long. CDR3 nucleotides: TGCGCCAGCAGCTTGGGGGCTCCGGGACAAGCCACTGAAGCTTTCTTT. Translation: CASSLGAPGQATEAFF.

This chain links TRBV7-9 with TRBJ1-2; 11 bases fit TRBD1. CDR3 length: 15 residues. Germline assignment: CDR1 SEHNR and CDR2 FQNEAQ (reference sequence). With 0 bases clipped from V and 4 bases from J, the junction kept 1 base outside the gene matches. CDR3 sequence: CASSLAGTGGYGYTF. Here the CDR3 DNA reads TGTGCCAGCAGCTTAGCGGGGACAGGGGGCTATGGCTACACCTTC.

The gene calls are TRBV5-4 and TRBJ2-7, with a tentative D call TRBD2 (6 bases). Trimming left V 2 bases short and J 3 bases short, with 15 bases between. The CDR3 spans 15 residues. Germline V gene lookup returns CDR1 SGHNT and CDR2 YYREEE (reference sequence). The CDR3 protein is CASSFQVGRGYEQYF. CDR3 DNA: TGTGCCAGCAGCTTCCAGGTCGGGAGAGGCTACGAGCAGTACTTC.